This T cell receptor (beta chain) was identified during a study of shared clonotypes between healthy human individuals. This CDR3 has 14 residues. Looked up from germline, CDR1 is MDHEN and CDR2 is SYDVKM. Deletions cut 8 bases from V and 0 bases from J, with 14 bases between. Assay: immunoSEQ multiplex PCR; the TCRdb copy retains only in-frame clones and omits some. The sample consists of 950,000 to 1,300,000 clones, around four fifths of them appearing once. Splitting of CD4+ cells produced CD45RA+ naive and CD45RA-negative memory subsets. The rearrangement joins TRBV28 to TRBJ2-7; the D gene is possibly TRBD2 (7 bases). This TCR derives from a man aged 18 to 30 in good health. The sequenced material came from memory CD4+ T cells sorted from blood. Subset specified: CD45RA-negative fraction. CDR3 nucleotides: TGTGCCAGCCTAGGGGCGGGGGCCTCCTACGAGCAGTACTTC. Protein product: CASLGAGASYEQYF.